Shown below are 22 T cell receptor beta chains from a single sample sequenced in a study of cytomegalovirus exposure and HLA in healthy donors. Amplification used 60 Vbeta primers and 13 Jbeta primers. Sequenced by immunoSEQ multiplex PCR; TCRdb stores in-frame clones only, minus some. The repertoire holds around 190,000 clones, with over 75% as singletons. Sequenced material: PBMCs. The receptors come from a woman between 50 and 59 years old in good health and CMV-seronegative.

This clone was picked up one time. CDR3 sequence: CASSLPDRESEKLFF. CDR3 coding DNA: TGTGCCAGCAGCCTCCCGGACAGGGAGAGTGAAAAACTGTTTTTT. The chain carries TRBV7-3 and TRBJ1-4, with 8 bases lining up with TRBD1. The CDR3 covers 15 residues. CDR1 and CDR2 from the germline V gene are SGHTA and FQGTGA. V shed 5 bases, J shed 7 bases, and the junction held 9 bases outside the gene matches.

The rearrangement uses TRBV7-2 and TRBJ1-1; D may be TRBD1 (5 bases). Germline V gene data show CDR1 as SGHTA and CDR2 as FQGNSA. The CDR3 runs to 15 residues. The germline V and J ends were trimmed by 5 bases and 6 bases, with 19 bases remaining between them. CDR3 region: CASSPSPGGKAEAFF. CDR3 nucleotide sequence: TGTGCCAGCAGCCCTAGTCCGGGGGGGAAGGCTGAAGCTTTCTTT.

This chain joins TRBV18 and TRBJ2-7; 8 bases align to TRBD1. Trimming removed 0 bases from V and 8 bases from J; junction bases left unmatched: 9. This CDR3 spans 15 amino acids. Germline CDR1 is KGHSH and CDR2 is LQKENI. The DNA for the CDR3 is TGTGCCAGCTCACCACCGGGGACAGGAGTGGGCCAGCAGTACTTC. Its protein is CASSPPGTGVGQQYF.

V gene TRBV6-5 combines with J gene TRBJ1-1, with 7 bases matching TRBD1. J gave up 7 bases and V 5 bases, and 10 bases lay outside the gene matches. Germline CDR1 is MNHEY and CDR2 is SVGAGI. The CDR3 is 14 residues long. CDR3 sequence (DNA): TGTGCCAGCAGTCGCCACCTACAGGGGTTTGAAGCTTTCTTT. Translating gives CASSRHLQGFEAFF.

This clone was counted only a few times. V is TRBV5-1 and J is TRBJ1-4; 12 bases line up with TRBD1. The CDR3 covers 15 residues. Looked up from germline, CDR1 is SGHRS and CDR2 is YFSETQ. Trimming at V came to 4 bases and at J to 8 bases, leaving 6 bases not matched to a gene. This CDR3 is CASSVTGTGGEKLFF. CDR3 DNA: TGCGCCAGCAGCGTAACCGGGACAGGGGGCGAAAAACTGTTTTTT.

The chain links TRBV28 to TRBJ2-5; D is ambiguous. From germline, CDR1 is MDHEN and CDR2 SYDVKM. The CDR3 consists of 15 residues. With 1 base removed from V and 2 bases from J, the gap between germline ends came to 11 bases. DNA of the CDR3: TGTGCCAGCAGTTTATCCCGGGTTCCGCAAGAGACCCAGTACTTC. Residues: CASSLSRVPQETQYF.

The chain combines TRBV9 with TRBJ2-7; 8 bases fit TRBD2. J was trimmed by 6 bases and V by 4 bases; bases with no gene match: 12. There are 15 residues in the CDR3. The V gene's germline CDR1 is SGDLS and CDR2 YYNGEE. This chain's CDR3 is CASSPGRGRDFEQYF. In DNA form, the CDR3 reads TGTGCCAGCAGCCCCGGGAGGGGACGTGACTTCGAGCAGTACTTC.

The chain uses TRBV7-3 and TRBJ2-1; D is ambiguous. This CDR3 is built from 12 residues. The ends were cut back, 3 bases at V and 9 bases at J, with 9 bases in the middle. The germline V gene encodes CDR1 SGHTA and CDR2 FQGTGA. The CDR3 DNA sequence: TGTGCCAGCAGCTTGCCCTTCGGTGAGCAGTTCTTC. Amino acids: CASSLPFGEQFF. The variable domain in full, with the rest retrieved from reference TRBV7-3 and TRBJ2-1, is GAGVSQTPSNKVTEKGKYVELRCDPISGHTALYWYRQSLGQGPEFLIYFQGTGAADDSGLPNDRFFAVRPEGSVSTLKIQRTERGDSAVYLCASSLPFGEQFFGPGTRLTVL.

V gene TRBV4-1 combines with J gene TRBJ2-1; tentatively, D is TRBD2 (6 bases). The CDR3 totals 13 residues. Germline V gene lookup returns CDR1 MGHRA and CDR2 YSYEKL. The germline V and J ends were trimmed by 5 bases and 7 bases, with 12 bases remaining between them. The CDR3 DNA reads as TGCGCCAGCAGCTCAAGAGGGACTAATGAGCAGTTCTTC. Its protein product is CASSSRGTNEQFF.

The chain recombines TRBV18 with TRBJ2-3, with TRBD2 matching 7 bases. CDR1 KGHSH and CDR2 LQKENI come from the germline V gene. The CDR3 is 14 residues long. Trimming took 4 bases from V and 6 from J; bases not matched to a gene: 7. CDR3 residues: CASSQLGTTDTQYF. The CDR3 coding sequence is TGTGCCAGCTCACAACTTGGGACTACCGATACGCAGTATTTT.

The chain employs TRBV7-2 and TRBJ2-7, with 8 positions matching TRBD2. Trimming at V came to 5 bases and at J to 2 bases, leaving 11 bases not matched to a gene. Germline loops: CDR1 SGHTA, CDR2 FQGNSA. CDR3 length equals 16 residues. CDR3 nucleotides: TGTGCCAGCAGCCCCCAGGTGATGCGGGGGGCCTACGAGCAGTACTTC. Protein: CASSPQVMRGAYEQYF.

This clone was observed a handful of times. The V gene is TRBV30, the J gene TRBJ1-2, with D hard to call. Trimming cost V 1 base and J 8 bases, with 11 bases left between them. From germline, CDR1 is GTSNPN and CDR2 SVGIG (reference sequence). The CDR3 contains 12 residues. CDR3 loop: CAWSALLEGYTF. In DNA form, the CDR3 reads TGTGCCTGGAGTGCCCTCCTGGAGGGCTACACCTTC. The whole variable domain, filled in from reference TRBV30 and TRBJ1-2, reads SQTIHQWPATLVQPVGSPLSLECTVEGTSNPNLYWYRQAAGRGLQLLFYSVGIGQISSEVPQNLSASRPQDRQFILSSKKLLLSDSGFYLCAWSALLEGYTFGSGTRLTVV.

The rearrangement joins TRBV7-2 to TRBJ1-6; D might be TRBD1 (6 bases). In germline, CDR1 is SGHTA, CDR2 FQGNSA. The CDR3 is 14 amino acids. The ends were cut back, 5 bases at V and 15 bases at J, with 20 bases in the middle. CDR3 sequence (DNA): TGTGCCAGCAGCCAGTTTACAGGGCCCTCTCGCCTCCACTTT. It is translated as CASSQFTGPSRLHF.

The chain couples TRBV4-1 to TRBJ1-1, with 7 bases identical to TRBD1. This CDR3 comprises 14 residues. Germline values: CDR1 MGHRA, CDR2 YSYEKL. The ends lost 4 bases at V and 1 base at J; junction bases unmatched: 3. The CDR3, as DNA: TGCGCCAGCAGCCTGGACAGGCCGAACACTGAAGCTTTCTTT. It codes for CASSLDRPNTEAFF.

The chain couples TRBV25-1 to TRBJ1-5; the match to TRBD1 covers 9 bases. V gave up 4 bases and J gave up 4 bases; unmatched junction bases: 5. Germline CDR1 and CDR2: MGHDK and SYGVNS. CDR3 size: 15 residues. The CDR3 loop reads CASSVGTGNNQPQHF. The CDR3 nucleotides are TGTGCCAGCAGTGTCGGGACAGGGAATAATCAGCCCCAGCATTTT.

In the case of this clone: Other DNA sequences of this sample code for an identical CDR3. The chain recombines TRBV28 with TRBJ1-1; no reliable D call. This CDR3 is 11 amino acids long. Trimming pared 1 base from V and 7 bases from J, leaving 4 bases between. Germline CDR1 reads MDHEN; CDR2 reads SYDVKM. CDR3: CASSLSREAFF. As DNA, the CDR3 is TGTGCCAGCAGTTTATCCCGTGAAGCTTTCTTT.

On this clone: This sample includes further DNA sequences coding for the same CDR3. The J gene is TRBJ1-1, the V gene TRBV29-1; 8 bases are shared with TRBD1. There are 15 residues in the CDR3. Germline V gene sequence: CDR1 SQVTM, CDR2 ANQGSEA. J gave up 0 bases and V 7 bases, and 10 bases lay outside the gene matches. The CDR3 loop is CSASGGWGMNTEAFF. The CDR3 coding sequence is TGCAGCGCCTCAGGGGGCTGGGGGATGAACACTGAAGCTTTCTTT.

CDR3 DNA: TGTGCCACCAGCACCGGGGGGGCAACCGGGGAGCTGTTTTTT. Its translation: CATSTGGATGELFF. This chain links TRBV15 with TRBJ2-2, with 8 positions matching TRBD2. V lost 4 bases and J lost 5; bases outside the gene matches: 3. In germline, CDR1 is LNHNV, CDR2 YYDKDF (reference sequence). The CDR3 contains 14 residues.

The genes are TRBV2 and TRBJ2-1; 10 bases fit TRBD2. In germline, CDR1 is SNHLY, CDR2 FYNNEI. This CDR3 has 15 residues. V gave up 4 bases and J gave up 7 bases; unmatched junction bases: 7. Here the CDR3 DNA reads TGTGCCAGCAGTGTAGAGCGGGGGGGAGAAAATGAGCAGTTCTTC. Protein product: CASSVERGGENEQFF.

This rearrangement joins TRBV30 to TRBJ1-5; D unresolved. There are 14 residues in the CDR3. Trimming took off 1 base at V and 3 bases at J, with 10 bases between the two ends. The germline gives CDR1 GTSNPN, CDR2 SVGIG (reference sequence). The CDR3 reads CAWSDTGYNQPQHF. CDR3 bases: TGTGCCTGGAGTGACACGGGATACAATCAGCCCCAGCATTTT.

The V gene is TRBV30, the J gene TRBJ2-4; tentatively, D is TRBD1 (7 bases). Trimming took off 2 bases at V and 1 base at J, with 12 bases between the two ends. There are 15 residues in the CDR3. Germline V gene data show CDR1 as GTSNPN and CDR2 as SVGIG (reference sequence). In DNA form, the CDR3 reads TGTGCCTGGAGTTCGACAGGGAGGGCCAAAAACATTCAGTACTTC. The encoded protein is CAWSSTGRAKNIQYF.

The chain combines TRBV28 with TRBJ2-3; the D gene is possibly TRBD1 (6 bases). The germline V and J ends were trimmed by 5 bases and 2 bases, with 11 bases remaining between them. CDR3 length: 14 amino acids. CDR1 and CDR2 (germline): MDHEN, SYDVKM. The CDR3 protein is CASSPGQLTDTQYF. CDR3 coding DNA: TGTGCCAGCAGTCCTGGACAGCTCACAGATACGCAGTATTTT.